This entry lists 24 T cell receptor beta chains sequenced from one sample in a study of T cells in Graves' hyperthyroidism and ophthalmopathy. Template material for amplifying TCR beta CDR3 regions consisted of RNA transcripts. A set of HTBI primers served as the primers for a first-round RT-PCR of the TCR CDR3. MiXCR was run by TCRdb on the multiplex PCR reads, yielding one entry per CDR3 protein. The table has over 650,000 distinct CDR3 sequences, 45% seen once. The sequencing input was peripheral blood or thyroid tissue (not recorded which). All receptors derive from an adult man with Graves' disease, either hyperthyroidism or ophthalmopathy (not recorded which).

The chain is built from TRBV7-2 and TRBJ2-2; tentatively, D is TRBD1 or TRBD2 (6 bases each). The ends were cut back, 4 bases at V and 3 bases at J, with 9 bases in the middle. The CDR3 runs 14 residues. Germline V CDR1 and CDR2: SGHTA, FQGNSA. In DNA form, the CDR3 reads TGTGCCAGCAGCTCGGGGGCGCACACCGGGGAGCTGTTTTTT. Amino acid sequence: CASSSGAHTGELFF.

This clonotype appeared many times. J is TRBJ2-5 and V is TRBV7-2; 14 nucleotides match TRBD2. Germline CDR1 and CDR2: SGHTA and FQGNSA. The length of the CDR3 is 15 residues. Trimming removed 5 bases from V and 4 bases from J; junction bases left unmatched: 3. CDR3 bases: TGTGCCAGCAGCCTAGGGACTAGCGGGGGAGAGACCCAGTACTTC. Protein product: CASSLGTSGGETQYF.

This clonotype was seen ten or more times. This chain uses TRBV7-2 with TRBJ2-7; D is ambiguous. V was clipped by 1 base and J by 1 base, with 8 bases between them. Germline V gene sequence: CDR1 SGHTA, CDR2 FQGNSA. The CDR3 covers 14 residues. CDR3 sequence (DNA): TGTGCCAGCAGCTTAGACTGGAATTCCTACGAGCAGTACTTC. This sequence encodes CASSLDWNSYEQYF.

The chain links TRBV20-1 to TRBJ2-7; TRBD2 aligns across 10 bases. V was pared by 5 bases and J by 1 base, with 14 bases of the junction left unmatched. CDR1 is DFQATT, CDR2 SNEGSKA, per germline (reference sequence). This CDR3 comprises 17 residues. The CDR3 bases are TGCAGTGCTTGGGTCAGCGGGAGGGTAGAGCGGTCCTACGAGCAGTACTTC. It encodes CSAWVSGRVERSYEQYF.

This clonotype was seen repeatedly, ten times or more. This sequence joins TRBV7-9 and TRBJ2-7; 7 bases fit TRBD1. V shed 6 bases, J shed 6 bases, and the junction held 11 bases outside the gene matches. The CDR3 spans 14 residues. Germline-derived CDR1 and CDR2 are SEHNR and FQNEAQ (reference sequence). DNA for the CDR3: TGTGCCAGCAGTTACGGGACGACAGGGACCGAGCAGTACTTC. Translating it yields CASSYGTTGTEQYF. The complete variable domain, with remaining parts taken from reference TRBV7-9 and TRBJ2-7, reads DTGVSQNPRHKITKRGQNVTFRCDPISEHNRLYWYRQTLGQGPEFLTYFQNEAQLEKSRLLSDRFSAERPKGSFSTLEIQRTEQGDSAMYLCASSYGTTGTEQYFGPGTRLTVT.

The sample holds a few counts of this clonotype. The CDR3 nucleotides are TGCAGTGCTATTAGACCAGGGTCGGGCAATCAGCCCCAGCATTTT. Translation: CSAIRPGSGNQPQHF. The rearrangement joins TRBV20-1 to TRBJ1-5, with a possible D match to TRBD1 (5 bases). The CDR3 length is 15 residues. Trimming removed 4 bases from V and 2 bases from J, with 15 bases in between. Germline CDR1 DFQATT, CDR2 SNEGSKA (reference sequence).

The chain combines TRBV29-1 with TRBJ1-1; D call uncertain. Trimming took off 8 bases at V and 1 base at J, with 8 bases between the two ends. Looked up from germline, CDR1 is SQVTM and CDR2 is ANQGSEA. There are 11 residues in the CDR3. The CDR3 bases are TGCAGCTTTAGGGAGAACACTGAAGCTTTCTTT. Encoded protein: CSFRENTEAFF.

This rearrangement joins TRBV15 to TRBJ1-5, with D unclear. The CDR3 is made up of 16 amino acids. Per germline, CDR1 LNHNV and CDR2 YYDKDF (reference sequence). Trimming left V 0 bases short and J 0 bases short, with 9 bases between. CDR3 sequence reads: CATSRDLQYSNQPQHF. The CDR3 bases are TGTGCCACCAGCAGAGATCTACAGTATAGCAATCAGCCCCAGCATTTT.

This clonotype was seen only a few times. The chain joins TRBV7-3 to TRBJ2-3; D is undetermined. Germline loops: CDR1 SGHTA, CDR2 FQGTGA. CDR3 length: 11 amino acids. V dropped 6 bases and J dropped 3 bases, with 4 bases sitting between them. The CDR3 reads CASRPTDTQYF. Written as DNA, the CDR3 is TGTGCCAGCAGGCCTACAGATACGCAGTATTTT.

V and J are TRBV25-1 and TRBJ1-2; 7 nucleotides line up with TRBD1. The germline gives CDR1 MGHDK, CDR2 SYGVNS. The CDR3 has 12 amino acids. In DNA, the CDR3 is TGTGCTAGAGCGGCAGGGGGCTATGGCTACACCTTC. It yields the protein CARAAGGYGYTF.

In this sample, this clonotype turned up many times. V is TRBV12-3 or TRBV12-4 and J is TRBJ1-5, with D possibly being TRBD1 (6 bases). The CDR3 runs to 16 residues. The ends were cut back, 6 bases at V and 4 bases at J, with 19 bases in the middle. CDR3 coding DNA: TGTGCCAGCAGGGATACAGGGTCGGGAGAGAATCAGCCCCAGCATTTT. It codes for CASRDTGSGENQPQHF.

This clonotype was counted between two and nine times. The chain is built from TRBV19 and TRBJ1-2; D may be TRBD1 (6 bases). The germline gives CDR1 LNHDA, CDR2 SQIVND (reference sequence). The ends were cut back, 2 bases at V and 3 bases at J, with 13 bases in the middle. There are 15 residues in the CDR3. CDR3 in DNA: TGTGCCAGTAGTATAAACACAGGGTATGACTATGGCTACACCTTC. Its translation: CASSINTGYDYGYTF. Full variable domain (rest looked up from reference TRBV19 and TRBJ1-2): DGGITQSPKYLFRKEGQNVTLSCEQNLNHDAMYWYRQDPGQGLRLIYYSQIVNDFQKGDIAEGYSVSREKKESFPLTVTSAQKNPTAFYLCASSINTGYDYGYTFGSGTRLTVV.

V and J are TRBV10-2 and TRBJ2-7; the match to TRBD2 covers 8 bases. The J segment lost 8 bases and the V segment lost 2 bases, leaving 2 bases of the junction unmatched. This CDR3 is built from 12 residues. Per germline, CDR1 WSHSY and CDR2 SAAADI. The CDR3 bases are TGCGCCAGCAGTGAGCCGGGGGGGCAGCAGTACTTC. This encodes CASSEPGGQQYF.

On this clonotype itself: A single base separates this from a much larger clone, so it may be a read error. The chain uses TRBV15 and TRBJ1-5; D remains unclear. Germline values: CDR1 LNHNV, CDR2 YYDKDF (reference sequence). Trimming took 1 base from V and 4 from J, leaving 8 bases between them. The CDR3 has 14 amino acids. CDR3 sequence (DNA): TGTGCCACCAGCAGAGGCCAGGTGAATCAGCCCCAGCATTTT. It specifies CATSRGQVNQPQHF.

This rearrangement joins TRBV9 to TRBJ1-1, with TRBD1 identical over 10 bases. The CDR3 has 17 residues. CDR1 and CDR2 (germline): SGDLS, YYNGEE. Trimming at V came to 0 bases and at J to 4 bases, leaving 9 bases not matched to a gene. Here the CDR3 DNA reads TGTGCCAGCAGCGTAGCTGGGACAGGGGTGGTGGGCACTGAAGCTTTCTTT. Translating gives CASSVAGTGVVGTEAFF.

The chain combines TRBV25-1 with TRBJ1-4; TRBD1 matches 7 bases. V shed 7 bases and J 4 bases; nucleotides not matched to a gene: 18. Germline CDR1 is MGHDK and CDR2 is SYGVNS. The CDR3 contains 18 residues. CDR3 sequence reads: CASTPSQDQYRGNEKLFF. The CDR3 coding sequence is TGTGCCAGCACCCCGAGCCAAGATCAGTACAGGGGTAATGAAAAACTGTTTTTT. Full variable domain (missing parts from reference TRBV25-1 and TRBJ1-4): EADIYQTPRYLVIGTGKKITLECSQTMGHDKMYWYQQDPGMELHLIHYSYGVNSTEKGDLSSESTVSRIRTEHFPLTLESARPSHTSQYLCASTPSQDQYRGNEKLFFGSGTQLSVL.

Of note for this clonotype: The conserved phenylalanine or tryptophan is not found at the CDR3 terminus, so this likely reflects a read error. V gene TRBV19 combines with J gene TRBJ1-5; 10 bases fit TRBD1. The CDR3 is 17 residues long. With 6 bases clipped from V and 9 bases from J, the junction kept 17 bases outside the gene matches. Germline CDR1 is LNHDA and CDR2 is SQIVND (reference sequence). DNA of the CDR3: TGTGCCAGTAGGCCCCTCGGGACAGGGGCCGCGGGATGGCCCCAGCATCTT. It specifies CASRPLGTGAAGWPQHL.

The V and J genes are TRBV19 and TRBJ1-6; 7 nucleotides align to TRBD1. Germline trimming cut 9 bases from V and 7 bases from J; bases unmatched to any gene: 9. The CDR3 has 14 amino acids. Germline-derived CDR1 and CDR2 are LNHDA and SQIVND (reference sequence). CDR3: CASLDGQENSPLHF. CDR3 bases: TGTGCCAGCTTGGACGGACAGGAGAATTCACCCCTCCACTTT.

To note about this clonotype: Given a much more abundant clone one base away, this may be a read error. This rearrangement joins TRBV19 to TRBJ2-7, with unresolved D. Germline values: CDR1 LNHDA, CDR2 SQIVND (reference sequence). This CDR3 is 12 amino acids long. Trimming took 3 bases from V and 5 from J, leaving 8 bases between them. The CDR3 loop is CASSITEDEQYF. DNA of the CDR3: TGTGCCAGTAGTATCACGGAAGACGAGCAGTACTTC.

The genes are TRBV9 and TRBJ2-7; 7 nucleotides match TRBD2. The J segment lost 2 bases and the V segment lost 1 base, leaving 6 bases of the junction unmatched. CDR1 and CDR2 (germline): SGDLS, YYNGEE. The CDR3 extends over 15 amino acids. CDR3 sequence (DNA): TGTGCCAGCAGCGTACACCCGGGAGGAACCTACGAGCAGTACTTC. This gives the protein CASSVHPGGTYEQYF.

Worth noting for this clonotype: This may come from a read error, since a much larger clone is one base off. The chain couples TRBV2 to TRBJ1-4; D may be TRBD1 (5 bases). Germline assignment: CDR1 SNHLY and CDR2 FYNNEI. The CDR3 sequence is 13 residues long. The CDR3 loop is CAGGPRTNEKLVF. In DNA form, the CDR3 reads TGTGCCGGGGGTCCCCGGACTAATGAAAAACTGGTTTTT.

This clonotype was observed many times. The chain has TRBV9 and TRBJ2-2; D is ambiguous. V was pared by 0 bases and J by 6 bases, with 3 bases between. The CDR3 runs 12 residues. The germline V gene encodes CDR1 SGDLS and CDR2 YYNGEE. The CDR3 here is CASSVVAGELFF. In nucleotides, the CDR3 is TGTGCCAGCAGCGTAGTGGCCGGGGAGCTGTTTTTT.

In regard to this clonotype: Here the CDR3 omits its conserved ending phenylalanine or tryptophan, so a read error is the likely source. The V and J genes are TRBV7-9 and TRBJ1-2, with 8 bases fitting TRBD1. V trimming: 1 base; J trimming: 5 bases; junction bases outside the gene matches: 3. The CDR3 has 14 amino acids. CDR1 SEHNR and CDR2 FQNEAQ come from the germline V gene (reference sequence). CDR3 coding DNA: TGTGCCAGCAGCTTAGACCGGACAGGGTATGGCTACACCTCC. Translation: CASSLDRTGYGYTS.

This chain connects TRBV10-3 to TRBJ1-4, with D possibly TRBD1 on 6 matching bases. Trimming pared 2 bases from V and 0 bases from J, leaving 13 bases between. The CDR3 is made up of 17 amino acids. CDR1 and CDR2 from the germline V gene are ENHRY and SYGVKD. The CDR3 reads CAISELPRQATNEKLFF. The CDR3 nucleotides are TGTGCCATCAGTGAGCTTCCTAGACAGGCAACTAATGAAAAACTGTTTTTT.